This TCR beta chain was profiled in a study of molecular identifiers for immune sequencing clone quantification. Study-level background: Split five ways in replicates, RNA from approximately 20,000 or 100,000 naive CD8 cells had four portions sequenced. Study-level points and caveats: Spiked Jurkat TCR RNA originating from one cell could reportedly be identified amid about a million naive cells.

The CDR3 is made up of 17 amino acids. Unmatched junction bases numbered 15, after V lost 4 bases and J lost 6 bases. The germline V gene has CDR1 SGHTA and CDR2 FQGNSA. The table lists this clonotype with many counts. Its antigen is undetermined. TCRdb re-called the PCR reads with MiXCR, one entry per CDR3 protein. Counted here are 50,000 to 75,000 distinct CDR3 sequences, around 19% occurring once; the ten biggest clones make up 1.4%. Sorted cells numbering about 20,000 to 1,100,000, with 10%, 30% or 50% RNA, yielded the naive CD8 libraries. Sorting captured naive CD8 T cells as CD8+CD4-CCR7+CD45RA+.

The V and J genes are TRBV7-2 and TRBJ1-2; 9 nucleotides match TRBD1. The clonotype comes from a human donor in good health. Some libraries in this study had Jurkat cell RNA spiked in. The sequenced material came from naive CD8+ T cells from blood, with Jurkat cell RNA spiked in. Subset specified: FACS-sorted CD8+CD4-CCR7+CD45RA+ naive T cells. CDR3 coding DNA: TGTGCCAGCAGCTCTTCGTGGGGGGCGGACAGGGGCGATGGCTACACCTTC. Amino acids: CASSSSWGADRGDGYTF.